Below, 32 T cell receptor beta chains from the same sample are listed, as sequenced in a study of identical twins. TCRdb redid the calling of the 5' RACE reads with MiXCR, one entry per CDR3 protein. Among some 600,000 distinct CDR3 sequences, around 7.4% were seen once, and the ten largest hold about 1.5%. A further study also used this sample, focusing on yellow fever vaccine responses in identical twins.

Sequencing was done on a sample of PBMCs. All receptors derive from a woman in her late teens or twenties in good health.

The chain employs TRBV24-1 and TRBJ2-1; 7 positions agree with TRBD1. Germline V CDR1 and CDR2: KGHDR, SFDVKD. Unmatched junction bases numbered 8, after V lost 9 bases and J lost 1 base. The CDR3 contains 15 residues. CDR3 coding DNA: TGTGCCACCGGGCCCAGGACAGGATCCTACAATGAGCAGTTCTTC. It encodes CATGPRTGSYNEQFF.

The chain has TRBV25-1 and TRBJ2-7; 10 bases are a match to TRBD1. The germline gives CDR1 MGHDK, CDR2 SYGVNS. There are 15 residues in the CDR3. The junction had 7 bases not matched to a gene; V was cut back by 5 bases and J by 3 bases. In nucleotides, the CDR3 is TGTGCCAGCAGTCCCGGGACAGGGGAAAACTACGAGCAGTACGTC. Translating gives CASSPGTGENYEQYV.

The table lists this clonotype with many counts. The rearrangement links TRBV4-1 to TRBJ2-1; the match to TRBD2 covers 10 bases. Germline V gene lookup returns CDR1 MGHRA and CDR2 YSYEKL. After removal of 0 bases from V and 0 bases from J, the junction contained 14 bases not matched to a gene. This CDR3 has 21 amino acids. Here the CDR3 reads CASSQDSPELAGHDSYNEQFF. The DNA for the CDR3 is TGCGCCAGCAGCCAAGATAGTCCCGAACTAGCGGGACATGACTCCTACAATGAGCAGTTCTTC.

This clonotype was observed many times. The V call is TRBV21-1, the J call TRBJ2-3; the table's D gene call, TRBD1, was not cross checked with the DNA. TRBV21-1 is designated a pseudogene. This CDR3 is 16 amino acids long. CDR3 nucleotides: TGTGCCAGCAGCAAAGGCGGGACAGGGGGCTCAGATACGCAGTATTTT. Translating it yields CASSKGGTGGSDTQYF.

The chain combines TRBV7-9 with TRBJ2-3; 8 bases align to TRBD1. CDR1 and CDR2 from the germline V gene are SEHNR and FQNEAQ (reference sequence). The V segment lost 3 bases and the J segment 0 bases; nucleotides outside the gene matches: 2. The CDR3 loop spans 15 amino acids. For the CDR3, the DNA is TGTGCCAGCAGCTTCGGACAGGGAAGCACAGATACGCAGTATTTT. Its translation: CASSFGQGSTDTQYF. The full variable domain, its missing parts supplied by reference TRBV7-9 and TRBJ2-3, is DTGVSQNPRHKITKRGQNVTFRCDPISEHNRLYWYRQTLGQGPEFLTYFQNEAQLEKSRLLSDRFSAERPKGSFSTLEIQRTEQGDSAMYLCASSFGQGSTDTQYFGPGTRLTVL.

The chain joins TRBV20-1 to TRBJ2-1; TRBD2 matches 9 bases. V was clipped by 1 base and J by 4 bases; unmatched bases: 8. CDR1 and CDR2 (germline): DFQATT, SNEGSKA (reference sequence). The CDR3 runs to 16 residues. The CDR3 loop is CSARGNGTSRYNEQFF. The CDR3 DNA reads as TGCAGTGCTAGAGGGAACGGGACTAGCAGGTACAATGAGCAGTTCTTC.

This clonotype was picked up many times. This sequence joins TRBV13 and TRBJ2-5; no clear D gene. The CDR3 runs to 15 residues. CDR1 and CDR2 (germline): PRHDT, FYEKMQ (reference sequence). Trimming left V 0 bases short and J 3 bases short, with 11 bases between. CDR3 bases: TGTGCCAGCAGCTTAGGCTATATACGGGAAGAGACCCAGTACTTC. Amino acids: CASSLGYIREETQYF.

This clonotype turned up a few times. The genes are TRBV7-2 and TRBJ2-3, with 7 bases that match TRBD1. V lost 3 bases and J lost 2; bases outside the gene matches: 5. The CDR3 runs to 15 residues. Germline V lookup: CDR1 SGHTA, CDR2 FQGNSA. The CDR3 nucleotides read TGTGCCAGCAGCTTTGGGACAGCCATCACAGATACGCAGTATTTT. Translating gives CASSFGTAITDTQYF.

This clonotype has just a few counts. This clone may be a read error of a much larger clone one base away. DNA of the CDR3: TGTGCCAGCAGCCAAGATGCAGATACGCAGTATTTT. Protein product: CASSQDADTQYF. The rearrangement uses TRBV3-1 and TRBJ2-3; no clear D. The CDR3 spans 12 residues. Germline CDR1 reads LGHDT; CDR2 reads YNNKEL (reference sequence). Trimming cost V 0 bases and J 4 bases, with 2 bases left between them.

The chain employs TRBV24-1 and TRBJ2-5, with unresolved D. V lost 1 base, J lost 5 bases, and 7 bases lay in between. CDR3 length: 13 residues. Germline V gene lookup returns CDR1 KGHDR and CDR2 SFDVKD. Here the CDR3 DNA reads TGTGCCACCAGTGATTTCGGCTCTGAGACCCAGTACTTC. Translating gives CATSDFGSETQYF.

This clonotype was detected a few times. The chain is built from TRBV6-5 and TRBJ1-2; D possibly corresponds to TRBD1 (6 bases). The CDR3 is 12 amino acids. V lost 2 bases to trimming and J lost 8 bases, with 9 bases between them. Germline lookup yields CDR1 MNHEY and CDR2 SVGAGI. The DNA of the CDR3 is TGTGCCAGCAGTTACGGGGGCGAGGGCTACACCTTC. This translates into CASSYGGEGYTF.

The table lists this clonotype with a few counts. The chain links TRBV7-9 to TRBJ1-5; 9 bases align to TRBD1. The germline CDR1 and CDR2 sequences are SEHNR and FQNEAQ (reference sequence). V was clipped by 5 bases and J by 0 bases; unmatched bases: 5. CDR3 length: 16 residues. In DNA, the CDR3 is TGTGCCAGCAGCCCCGGGACAGGGCTTAGCAATCAGCCCCAGCATTTT. This gives the protein CASSPGTGLSNQPQHF.

This clonotype was seen many times. V and J are TRBV9 and TRBJ1-1, with 8 nucleotides matching TRBD1. CDR1 is SGDLS and CDR2 is YYNGEE in the germline V gene. The CDR3 contains 15 residues. J gave up 1 base and V 1 base, and 3 bases lay outside the gene matches. For the CDR3, the DNA is TGTGCCAGCAGCGTACGACAGGGGCCGAACACTGAAGCTTTCTTT. Protein sequence: CASSVRQGPNTEAFF.

V usage is TRBV24-1 and J usage is TRBJ2-1; D is unresolved. The CDR3 covers 13 residues. The germline gives CDR1 KGHDR, CDR2 SFDVKD. Trimming left V 1 base short and J 6 bases short, with 6 bases between. CDR3 nucleotide sequence: TGTGCCACCAGTGATTTTGTCTCCAATGAGCAGTTCTTC. Translation: CATSDFVSNEQFF.

A few counts support this clonotype. J is TRBJ2-7 and V is TRBV18, with 7 bases identical to TRBD1. The CDR3 covers 14 residues. CDR1 and CDR2 from the germline V gene are KGHSH and LQKENI. The trim removed 3 bases at V and 1 base at J, leaving 3 bases unmatched. The CDR3 nucleotides are TGTGCCAGCTCACCTTACAGGGGTTCCTACGAGCAGTACTTC. Its translation: CASSPYRGSYEQYF. The full variable domain, rest sourced from reference TRBV18 and TRBJ2-7, is NAGVMQNPRHLVRRRGQEARLRCSPMKGHSHVYWYRQLPEEGLKFMVYLQKENIIDESGMPKERFSAEFPKEGPSILRIQQVVRGDSAAYFCASSPYRGSYEQYFGPGTRLTVT.

The J gene is TRBJ2-5, the V gene TRBV20-1, with 10 bases that match TRBD2. Germline trimming cut 3 bases from V and 4 bases from J; bases unmatched to any gene: 8. The CDR3 covers 15 residues. Germline V gives CDR1 DFQATT, CDR2 SNEGSKA (reference sequence). The CDR3 is CSASRLAGVGETQYF. The DNA for the CDR3 is TGCAGTGCTAGTAGGCTAGCGGGAGTGGGAGAGACCCAGTACTTC.

There are a few counts of this clonotype. V gene TRBV4-2 combines with J gene TRBJ2-3; tentatively, D is TRBD2 (6 bases). Germline CDR1 and CDR2: LGHNA and YNFKEQ. Trimming left V 4 bases short and J 4 bases short, with 15 bases between. The CDR3 spans 15 residues. The CDR3 spells CASSPPEGAADTQYF. In nucleotides, the CDR3 is TGTGCCAGCAGCCCCCCGGAGGGAGCGGCAGATACGCAGTATTTT.

V usage is TRBV7-9 and J usage is TRBJ2-1; 8 positions match TRBD2. The CDR3 spans 15 residues. Germline CDR1 and CDR2: SEHNR and FQNEAQ (reference sequence). Germline trimming cut 0 bases from V and 6 bases from J; bases unmatched to any gene: 4. CDR3 residues: CASSLAIGLANEQFF. CDR3 DNA: TGTGCCAGCAGCTTAGCGATAGGACTAGCCAATGAGCAGTTCTTC.

This clonotype turned up a few times. The chain has TRBV9 and TRBJ2-7, with D unresolved. The germline V and J ends were trimmed by 0 bases and 5 bases, with 21 bases remaining between them. The CDR3 spans 17 residues. Germline loops: CDR1 SGDLS, CDR2 YYNGEE. The DNA for the CDR3 is TGTGCCAGCAGCGTAGGACCACCCGAAGCAGGTTCCCACGAGCAGTACTTC. It is translated as CASSVGPPEAGSHEQYF.

V gene TRBV20-1 combines with J gene TRBJ2-7, with 9 bases fitting TRBD2. The length of the CDR3 is 16 residues. CDR1 DFQATT and CDR2 SNEGSKA come from the germline V gene (reference sequence). With 1 base clipped from V and 2 bases from J, the junction kept 9 bases outside the gene matches. CDR3 amino acids: CSARGAGGEFPYEQYF. The CDR3 nucleotides are TGCAGTGCTAGAGGGGCGGGAGGGGAGTTCCCCTACGAGCAGTACTTC.

The J gene is TRBJ2-5, the V gene TRBV6-1; D possibly uses TRBD1 or TRBD2 (5 bases each). V gave up 7 bases and J gave up 2 bases, with 14 bases separating them. The V gene's germline CDR1 is MNHNS and CDR2 SASEGT. The CDR3 is made up of 14 amino acids. CDR3 amino acids: CASTRDGQQETQYF. CDR3 nucleotide sequence: TGTGCCAGCACTCGGGACGGACAACAAGAGACCCAGTACTTC.

The chain employs TRBV2 and TRBJ2-7, with 7 bases that match TRBD1. This CDR3 contains 14 residues. With V trimmed by 1 base and J by 2 bases, 2 bases remained unmatched. The germline CDR1 and CDR2 sequences are SNHLY and FYNNEI. The chain's CDR3 is CASSEGGTAYEQYF. The CDR3 DNA sequence: TGTGCCAGCAGTGAAGGGGGGACAGCCTACGAGCAGTACTTC.

This clonotype was detected many times. The chain combines TRBV7-9 with TRBJ1-1; D call uncertain. The length of the CDR3 is 15 residues. V lost 5 bases and J 3 bases, leaving 16 bases between the germline ends. Germline V CDR1 and CDR2: SEHNR, FQNEAQ (reference sequence). DNA for the CDR3: TGTGCCAGCAGCCCTCAATCCGGCAAGGACACTGAAGCTTTCTTT. Its translation is CASSPQSGKDTEAFF.

This clonotype showed up many times. The chain has TRBV10-3 and TRBJ2-3; possible D gene TRBD2, 6 bases. The CDR3 sequence is 16 residues long. Trimming removed 2 bases from V and 0 bases from J, with 12 bases in between. Germline V gene data show CDR1 as ENHRY and CDR2 as SYGVKD. CDR3 in DNA: TGTGCCATCAGTGAGCGGAATAGCGGTAGCACAGATACGCAGTATTTT. Translated, it gives CAISERNSGSTDTQYF.

The chain combines TRBV15 with TRBJ2-1; no firm D call. V was trimmed by 0 bases and J by 5 bases, leaving 11 bases between them. The CDR3 extends over 15 amino acids. Germline loops: CDR1 LNHNV, CDR2 YYDKDF (reference sequence). The CDR3 coding sequence is TGTGCCACCAGCAGAGATCGGGCTGGCAACAATGAGCAGTTCTTC. This translates into CATSRDRAGNNEQFF.

This clonotype was seen ten or more times. V is TRBV6-1 and J is TRBJ2-1, with D perhaps matching TRBD2 (6 bases). Germline V gives CDR1 MNHNS, CDR2 SASEGT. The CDR3 consists of 15 residues. V lost 3 bases, J lost 10 bases, and 19 bases lay in between. CDR3 coding DNA: TGTGCCAGCAGTGAGATTCGCGGGGCGAAGGTAGAGCAGTTCTTC. Residues: CASSEIRGAKVEQFF.

V usage is TRBV2 and J usage is TRBJ2-1, with D tentatively TRBD1 or TRBD2 (5 bases each). The V gene's germline CDR1 is SNHLY and CDR2 FYNNEI. The CDR3 consists of 15 residues. The germline V and J ends were trimmed by 2 bases and 2 bases, with 10 bases remaining between them. CDR3 in amino acids: CASSENRRPYNEQFF. CDR3 DNA sequence: TGTGCCAGCAGTGAAAACAGGAGGCCCTACAATGAGCAGTTCTTC.

The J gene is TRBJ2-3, the V gene TRBV27; a weak D match, TRBD1 (6 bases). Germline V gene sequence: CDR1 MNHEY, CDR2 SMNVEV (reference sequence). Trimming shortened V by 8 bases and J by 2 bases, and 20 bases separated the two germline ends. CDR3 length equals 16 residues. This CDR3 is CASALMGQATTDTQYF. For the CDR3, the DNA is TGTGCCAGCGCCCTCATGGGACAAGCAACCACAGATACGCAGTATTTT.

V gene TRBV5-1 combines with J gene TRBJ2-3; 11 positions agree with TRBD1. CDR1 is SGHRS and CDR2 is YFSETQ in the germline V gene. The CDR3 is 15 residues long. Unmatched junction bases numbered 3, after V lost 2 bases and J lost 4 bases. This CDR3 is CASSFQGQGADTQYF. The CDR3 coding sequence is TGCGCCAGCAGCTTCCAGGGACAGGGGGCAGATACGCAGTATTTT.

This clonotype has a count of ten or more. The V and J genes are TRBV12-3 or TRBV12-4 and TRBJ1-2, with D perhaps matching TRBD1 (5 bases). The CDR3 length is 13 residues. The V end was cut by 0 bases, the J end by 8 bases, with 10 bases between. CDR3 protein: CASSLAGTNGYTF. In DNA, the CDR3 is TGTGCCAGCAGTTTAGCAGGGACGAACGGCTACACCTTC.

This chain joins TRBV24-1 and TRBJ1-2, with D unresolved. Trimming removed 5 bases at V and 7 bases at J, with 10 bases between. Per the germline V gene, CDR1 is KGHDR and CDR2 is SFDVKD. This CDR3 is built from 12 residues. In nucleotides, the CDR3 is TGTGCCACCAGTGCACGTTCAGTTGGCTACACCTTC. Its translation: CATSARSVGYTF.

This clonotype was recorded at least ten times. The chain uses TRBV6-5 and TRBJ2-2; 8 nucleotides match TRBD2. Germline V gene data show CDR1 as MNHEY and CDR2 as SVGAGI. With V trimmed by 4 bases and J by 3 bases, 7 bases remained unmatched. This CDR3 region has 16 residues. In DNA, the CDR3 is TGTGCCAGCAGTTCCACAGCGGGAGTATACACCGGGGAGCTGTTTTTT. Translating it yields CASSSTAGVYTGELFF.